A single T cell receptor (beta chain) is shown here with its context. TCRdb recomputed calls from the RT-PCR reads with MiXCR, one row per CDR3 protein. The sample has fewer than 800,000 distinct CDR3 sequences; 14% are singletons. The CDR3 contains 15 residues. The V gene's germline CDR1 is SGHTA and CDR2 FQGNSA. V dropped 0 bases and J dropped 5 bases, with 13 bases sitting between them. The sequenced material came from memory CD4+ T cells from blood. The chain is built from TRBV7-2 and TRBJ1-1; possibly TRBD1 for D (5 bases). The TCR comes from a female donor in good health, serving as a healthy control. CDR3 DNA sequence: TGTGCCAGCAGCTTAGCGCAGGGAGGATGGACTGAAGCTTTCTTT. Its translation: CASSLAQGGWTEAFF.